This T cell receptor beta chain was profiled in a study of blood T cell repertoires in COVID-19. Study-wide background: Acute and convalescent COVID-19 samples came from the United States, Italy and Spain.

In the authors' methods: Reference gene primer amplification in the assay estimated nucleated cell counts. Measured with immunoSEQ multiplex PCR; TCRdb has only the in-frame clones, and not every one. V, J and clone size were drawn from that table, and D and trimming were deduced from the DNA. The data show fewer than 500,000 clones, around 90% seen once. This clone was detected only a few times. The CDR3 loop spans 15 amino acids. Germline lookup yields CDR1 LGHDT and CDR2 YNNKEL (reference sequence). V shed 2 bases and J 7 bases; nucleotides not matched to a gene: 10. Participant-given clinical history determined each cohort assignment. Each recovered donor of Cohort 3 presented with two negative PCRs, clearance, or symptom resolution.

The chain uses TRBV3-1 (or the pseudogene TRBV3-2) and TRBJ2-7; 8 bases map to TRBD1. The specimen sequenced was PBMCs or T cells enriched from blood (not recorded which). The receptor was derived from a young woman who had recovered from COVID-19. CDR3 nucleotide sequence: TGTGCCAGCAGCCAACGGGACAGGCCTTCGTCGGAGCAGTACTTC. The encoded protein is CASSQRDRPSSEQYF.